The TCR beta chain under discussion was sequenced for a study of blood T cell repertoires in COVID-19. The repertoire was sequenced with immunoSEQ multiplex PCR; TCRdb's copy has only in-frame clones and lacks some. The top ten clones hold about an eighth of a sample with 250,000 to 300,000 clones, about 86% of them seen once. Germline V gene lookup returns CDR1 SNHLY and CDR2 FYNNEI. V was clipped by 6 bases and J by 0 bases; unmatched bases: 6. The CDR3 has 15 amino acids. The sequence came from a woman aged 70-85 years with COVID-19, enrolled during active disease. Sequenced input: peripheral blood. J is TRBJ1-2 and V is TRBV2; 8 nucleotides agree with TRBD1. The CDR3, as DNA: TGTGCCAGCAGCCGAGACAGGGGAGCTAACTATGGCTACACCTTC. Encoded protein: CASSRDRGANYGYTF.